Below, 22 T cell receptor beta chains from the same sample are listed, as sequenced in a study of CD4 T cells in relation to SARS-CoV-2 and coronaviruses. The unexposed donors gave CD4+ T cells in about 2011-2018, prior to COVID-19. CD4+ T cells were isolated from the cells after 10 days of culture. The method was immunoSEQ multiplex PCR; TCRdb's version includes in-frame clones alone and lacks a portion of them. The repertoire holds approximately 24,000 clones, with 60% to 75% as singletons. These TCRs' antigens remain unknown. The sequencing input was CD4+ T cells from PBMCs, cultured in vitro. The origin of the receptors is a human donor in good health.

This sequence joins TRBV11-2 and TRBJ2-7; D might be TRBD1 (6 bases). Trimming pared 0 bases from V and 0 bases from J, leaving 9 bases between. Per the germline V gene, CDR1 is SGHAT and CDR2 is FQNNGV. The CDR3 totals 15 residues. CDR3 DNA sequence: TGTGCCAGCAGCTTAGAGCAGGGGAGCTCCTACGAGCAGTACTTC. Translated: CASSLEQGSSYEQYF. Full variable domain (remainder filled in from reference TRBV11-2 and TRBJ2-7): EAGVAQSPRYKIIEKRQSVAFWCNPISGHATLYWYQQILGQGPKLLIQFQNNGVVDDSQLPKDRFSAERLKGVDSTLKIQPAKLEDSAVYLCASSLEQGSSYEQYFGPGTRLTVT.

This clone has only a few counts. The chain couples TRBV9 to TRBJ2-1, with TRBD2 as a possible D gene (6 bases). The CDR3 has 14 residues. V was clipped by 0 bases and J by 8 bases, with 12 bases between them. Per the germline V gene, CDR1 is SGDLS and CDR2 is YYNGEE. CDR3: CASSVVGGSDEQFF. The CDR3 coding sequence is TGTGCCAGCAGCGTAGTCGGAGGGTCCGATGAGCAGTTCTTC. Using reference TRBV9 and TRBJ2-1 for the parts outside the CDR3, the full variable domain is DSGVTQTPKHLITATGQRVTLRCSPRSGDLSVYWYQQSLDQGLQFLIQYYNGEERAKGNILERFSAQQFPDLHSELNLSSLELGDSALYFCASSVVGGSDEQFFGPGTRLTVL.

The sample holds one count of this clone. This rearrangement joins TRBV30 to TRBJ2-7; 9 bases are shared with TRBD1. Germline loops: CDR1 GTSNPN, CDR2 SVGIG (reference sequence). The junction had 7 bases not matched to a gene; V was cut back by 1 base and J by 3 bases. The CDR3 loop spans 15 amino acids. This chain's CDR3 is CAWSAIGTGSYEQYF. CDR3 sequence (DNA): TGTGCCTGGAGTGCGATTGGGACAGGGAGCTACGAGCAGTACTTC. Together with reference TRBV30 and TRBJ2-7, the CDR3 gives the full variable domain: SQTIHQWPATLVQPVGSPLSLECTVEGTSNPNLYWYRQAAGRGLQLLFYSVGIGQISSEVPQNLSASRPQDRQFILSSKKLLLSDSGFYLCAWSAIGTGSYEQYFGPGTRLTVT.

CDR3 region: CASSTRGLNTEAFF. The CDR3 DNA follows: TGTGCCAGCAGCACCCGGGGGCTGAACACTGAAGCTTTCTTT. The chain recombines TRBV5-6 with TRBJ1-1; D may be TRBD1 (6 bases). The CDR3 sequence is 14 residues long. Deletions cut 4 bases from V and 0 bases from J, with 10 bases between. The germline CDR1 and CDR2 sequences are SGHDT and YYEEEE.

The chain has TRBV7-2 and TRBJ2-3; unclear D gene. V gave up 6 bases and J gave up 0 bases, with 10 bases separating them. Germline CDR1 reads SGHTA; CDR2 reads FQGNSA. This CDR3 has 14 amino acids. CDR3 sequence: CASRSLPSTDTQYF. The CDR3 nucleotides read TGTGCCAGCAGGAGTCTACCTAGCACAGATACGCAGTATTTT.

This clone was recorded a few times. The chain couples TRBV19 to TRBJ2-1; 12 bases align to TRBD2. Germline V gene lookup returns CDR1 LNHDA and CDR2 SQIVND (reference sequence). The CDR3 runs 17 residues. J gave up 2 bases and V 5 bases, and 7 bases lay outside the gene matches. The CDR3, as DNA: TGTGCCAGTAGTCTAACTAGCGGGAGGATCACCTACAATGAGCAGTTCTTC. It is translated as CASSLTSGRITYNEQFF.

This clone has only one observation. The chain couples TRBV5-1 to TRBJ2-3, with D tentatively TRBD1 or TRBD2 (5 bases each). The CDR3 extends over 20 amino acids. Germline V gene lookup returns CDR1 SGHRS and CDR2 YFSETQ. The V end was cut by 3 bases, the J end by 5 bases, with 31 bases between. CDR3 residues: CASSSPLPHLGPSGRDTQYF. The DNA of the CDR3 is TGCGCCAGCAGCTCGCCGTTGCCACACCTGGGACCCTCCGGCCGAGATACGCAGTATTTT.

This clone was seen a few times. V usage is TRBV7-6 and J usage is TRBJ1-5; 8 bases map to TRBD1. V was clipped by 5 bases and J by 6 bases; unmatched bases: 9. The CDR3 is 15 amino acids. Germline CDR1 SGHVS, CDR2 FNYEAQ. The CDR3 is CASSKGQGKSQPQHF. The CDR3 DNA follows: TGTGCCAGCAGCAAAGGACAGGGAAAGTCTCAGCCCCAGCATTTT. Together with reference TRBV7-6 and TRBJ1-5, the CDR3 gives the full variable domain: GAGVSQSPRYKVTKRGQDVALRCDPISGHVSLYWYRQALGQGPEFLTYFNYEAQQDKSGLPNDRFSAERPEGSISTLTIQRTEQRDSAMYRCASSKGQGKSQPQHFGDGTRLSIL.

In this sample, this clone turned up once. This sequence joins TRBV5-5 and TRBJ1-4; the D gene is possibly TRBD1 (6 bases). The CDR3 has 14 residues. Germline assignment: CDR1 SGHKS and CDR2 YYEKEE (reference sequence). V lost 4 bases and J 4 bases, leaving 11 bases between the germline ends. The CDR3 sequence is CASSGGQINEKLFF. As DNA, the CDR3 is TGTGCCAGCAGCGGAGGACAGATTAATGAAAAACTGTTTTTT.

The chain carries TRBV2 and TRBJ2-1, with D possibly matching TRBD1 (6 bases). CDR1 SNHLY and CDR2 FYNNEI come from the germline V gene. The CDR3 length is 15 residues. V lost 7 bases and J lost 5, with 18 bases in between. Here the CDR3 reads CASNDRQGQNNEQFF. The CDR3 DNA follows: TGTGCCAGCAACGATAGGCAGGGGCAGAACAATGAGCAGTTCTTC.

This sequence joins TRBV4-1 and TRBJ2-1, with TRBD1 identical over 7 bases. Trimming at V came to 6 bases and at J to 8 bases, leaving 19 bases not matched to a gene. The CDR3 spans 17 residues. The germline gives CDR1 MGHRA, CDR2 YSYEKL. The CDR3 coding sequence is TGCGCCAGCAGTCGAAACCCCGACACCGACAGGGTCCATGAGCAGTTCTTC. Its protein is CASSRNPDTDRVHEQFF.

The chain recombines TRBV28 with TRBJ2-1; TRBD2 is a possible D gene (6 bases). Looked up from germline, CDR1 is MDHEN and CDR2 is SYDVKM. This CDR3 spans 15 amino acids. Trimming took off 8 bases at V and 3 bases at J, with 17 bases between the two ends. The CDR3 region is CASGLGWGGYNEQFF. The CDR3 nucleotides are TGTGCCAGCGGTCTCGGGTGGGGAGGCTACAATGAGCAGTTCTTC.

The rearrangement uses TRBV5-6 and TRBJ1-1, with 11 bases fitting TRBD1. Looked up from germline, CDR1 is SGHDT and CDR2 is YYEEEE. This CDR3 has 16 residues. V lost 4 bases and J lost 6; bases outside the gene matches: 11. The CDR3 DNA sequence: TGTGCCAGCAGCGGAGCCGGTGGGACAGGGGGGGCTGAAGCTTTCTTT. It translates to CASSGAGGTGGAEAFF.

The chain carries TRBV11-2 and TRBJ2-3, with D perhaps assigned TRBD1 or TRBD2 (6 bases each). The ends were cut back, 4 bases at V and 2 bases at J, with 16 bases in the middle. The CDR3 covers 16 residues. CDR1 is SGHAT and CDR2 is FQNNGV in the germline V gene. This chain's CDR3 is CASSSRGVSHTDTQYF. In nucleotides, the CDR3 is TGTGCCAGCAGCTCTAGGGGGGTGAGCCACACAGATACGCAGTATTTT.

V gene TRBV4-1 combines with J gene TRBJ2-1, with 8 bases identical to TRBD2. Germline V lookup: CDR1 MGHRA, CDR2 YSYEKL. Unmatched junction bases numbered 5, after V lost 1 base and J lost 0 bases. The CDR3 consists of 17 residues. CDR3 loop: CASSQGGTRSSYNEQFF. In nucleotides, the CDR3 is TGCGCCAGCAGCCAAGGGGGGACTAGGAGCTCCTACAATGAGCAGTTCTTC.

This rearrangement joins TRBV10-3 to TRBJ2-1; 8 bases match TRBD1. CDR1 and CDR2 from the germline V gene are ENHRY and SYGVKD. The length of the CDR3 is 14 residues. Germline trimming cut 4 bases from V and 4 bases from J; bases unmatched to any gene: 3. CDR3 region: CAISVQGAYNEQFF. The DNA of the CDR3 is TGTGCCATCAGTGTTCAGGGGGCTTACAATGAGCAGTTCTTC.

The CDR3 coding sequence is TGCGCCAGCAGCTCGGACAGGGGGTTTTCCTACGAGCAGTACTTC. Protein: CASSSDRGFSYEQYF. V gene TRBV5-1 combines with J gene TRBJ2-7, with 10 bases that match TRBD1. The CDR3 is 15 amino acids. Losses at the gene ends were 3 bases for V and 1 base for J; bases not matched to a gene: 4. CDR1 and CDR2 (germline): SGHRS, YFSETQ.

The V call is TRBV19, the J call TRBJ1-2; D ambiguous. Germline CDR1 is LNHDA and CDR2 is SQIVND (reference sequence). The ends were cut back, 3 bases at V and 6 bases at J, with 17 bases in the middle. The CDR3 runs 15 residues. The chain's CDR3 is CASSMGLTADDGYTF. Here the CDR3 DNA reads TGTGCCAGTAGTATGGGGTTGACGGCGGATGATGGCTACACCTTC. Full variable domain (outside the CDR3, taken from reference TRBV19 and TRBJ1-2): DGGITQSPKYLFRKEGQNVTLSCEQNLNHDAMYWYRQDPGQGLRLIYYSQIVNDFQKGDIAEGYSVSREKKESFPLTVTSAQKNPTAFYLCASSMGLTADDGYTFGSGTRLTVV.

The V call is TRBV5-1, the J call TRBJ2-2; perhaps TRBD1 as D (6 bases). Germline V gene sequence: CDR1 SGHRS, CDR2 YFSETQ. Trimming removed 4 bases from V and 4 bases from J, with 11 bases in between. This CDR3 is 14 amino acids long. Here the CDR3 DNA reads TGCGCCAGCAGCCCTGGACAGTCCACCGGGGAGCTGTTTTTT. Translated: CASSPGQSTGELFF. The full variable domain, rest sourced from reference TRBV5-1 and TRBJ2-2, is KAGVTQTPRYLIKTRGQQVTLSCSPISGHRSVSWYQQTPGQGLQFLFEYFSETQRNKGNFPGRFSGRQFSNSRSEMNVSTLELGDSALYLCASSPGQSTGELFFGEGSRLTVL.

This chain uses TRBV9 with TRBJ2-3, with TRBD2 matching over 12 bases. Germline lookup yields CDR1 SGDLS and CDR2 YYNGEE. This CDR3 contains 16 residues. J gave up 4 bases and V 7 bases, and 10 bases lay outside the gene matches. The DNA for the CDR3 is TGTGCCAGCGGCCCAATACTAGCGGGGGGATCAGATACGCAGTATTTT. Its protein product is CASGPILAGGSDTQYF.

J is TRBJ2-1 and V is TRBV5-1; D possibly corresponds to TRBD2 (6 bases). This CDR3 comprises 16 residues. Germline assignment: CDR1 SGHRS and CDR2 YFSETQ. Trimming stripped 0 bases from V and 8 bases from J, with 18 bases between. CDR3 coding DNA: TGCGCCAGCAGCTTGGAAGGCGGCAAATCGGGAGATGAGCAGTTCTTC. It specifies CASSLEGGKSGDEQFF.

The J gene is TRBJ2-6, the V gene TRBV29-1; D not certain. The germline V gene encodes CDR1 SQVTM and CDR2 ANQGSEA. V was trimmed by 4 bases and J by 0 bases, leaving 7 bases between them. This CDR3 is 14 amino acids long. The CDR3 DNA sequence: TGCAGCGTTGTCGGAAGCTCTGGGGCCAACGTCCTGACTTTC. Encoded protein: CSVVGSSGANVLTF.